This entry describes one TCR beta chain. Its antigen is still unknown. The data belong to a study of shared clonotypes between healthy human individuals. Profiled with immunoSEQ multiplex PCR; TCRdb holds only in-frame clones, not every one. The sample lists about 770,000 clones, approximately 77% occurring once. Deletions cut 5 bases from V and 1 base from J, with 14 bases between. Germline-derived CDR1 and CDR2 are SGHAT and FQNNGV. The CDR3 totals 15 residues. General study points: The study drew on few donors, limiting represented genetic and exposure-history diversity.

The rearrangement links TRBV11-2 to TRBJ1-1; tentative D call: TRBD1 (5 bases). The origin of this receptor is a woman younger than 45 in good health. The specimen was memory CD4+ T cells sorted from blood. Specified subset: CD45RA-negative fraction. CDR3 region: CASSPQLTGNTEAFF. The CDR3, as DNA: TGTGCCAGCAGCCCACAACTTACAGGGAACACTGAAGCTTTCTTT.